The 15 T cell receptor beta chains reported below all come from one sample, sequenced in a study of OX40 agonist ivuxolimab in advanced cancers. Sequencing was performed with immunoSEQ multiplex PCR; in TCRdb, only in-frame clones are kept and a portion is missing. The sample holds tens of thousands of clones, roughly 80% seen once. Specimen: CD4+ or CD8+ T cells sorted from blood, collected in a trial of the OX40 agonist ivuxolimab. The source is an adult with an advanced solid tumor such as melanoma, head and neck, liver or kidney cancer.

The V call is TRBV5-6, the J call TRBJ2-1; D possibly corresponds to TRBD2 (5 bases). Trimming pared 0 bases from V and 2 bases from J, leaving 9 bases between. CDR3 length: 15 residues. Looked up from germline, CDR1 is SGHDT and CDR2 is YYEEEE. The CDR3 reads CASSLDPGTYNEQFF. The CDR3 DNA reads as TGTGCCAGCAGCTTGGATCCCGGGACCTACAATGAGCAGTTCTTC.

This clone was recorded once. V is TRBV7-2 and J is TRBJ2-7; D is ambiguous. CDR3 length: 15 amino acids. Germline V CDR1 and CDR2: SGHTA, FQGNSA. Trimming removed 5 bases at V and 2 bases at J, with 16 bases between. DNA for the CDR3: TGTGCCAGCAGCCTCAAGGGTGACGTTACCTACGAGCAGTACTTC. Protein: CASSLKGDVTYEQYF.

This clone showed up just once. The chain employs TRBV19 and TRBJ2-6; D might be TRBD1 (6 bases). Trimming stripped 5 bases from V and 3 bases from J, with 14 bases between. Germline CDR1 LNHDA, CDR2 SQIVND (reference sequence). This CDR3 region has 16 residues. CDR3 loop: CASSPTGSGGANVLTF. The CDR3 coding sequence is TGTGCCAGTAGTCCTACAGGGTCGGGTGGGGCCAACGTCCTGACTTTC.

Only a few counts were recorded for this clone. V is TRBV18 and J is TRBJ1-5; weak D call: TRBD1 (6 bases). Trimming stripped 3 bases from V and 0 bases from J, with 12 bases between. The germline CDR1 and CDR2 sequences are KGHSH and LQKENI. The CDR3 has 16 amino acids. CDR3 sequence (DNA): TGTGCCAGCTCACCCGGGACACCTAATAGCAATCAGCCCCAGCATTTT. Translation gives CASSPGTPNSNQPQHF.

This clone appeared a single time. The chain has TRBV6-6 and TRBJ1-4; D is perhaps TRBD1 (5 bases). The V gene lost 2 bases and the J gene lost 5 bases, with 9 bases spanning the gap. The CDR3 spans 14 residues. Germline values: CDR1 MNHNY, CDR2 SVGAGI (reference sequence). CDR3 protein: CASSYRGSNEKLFF. CDR3 sequence (DNA): TGTGCCAGCAGTTACAGGGGAAGCAATGAAAAACTGTTTTTT.

The rearrangement joins TRBV19 to TRBJ1-2; a weak D match, TRBD1 (6 bases). The ends were cut back, 3 bases at V and 8 bases at J, with 19 bases in the middle. CDR3 size: 15 residues. Germline V gene lookup returns CDR1 LNHDA and CDR2 SQIVND (reference sequence). CDR3 residues: CASSISTGVGLGYTF. The CDR3 region has the DNA TGTGCCAGTAGTATCTCGACAGGAGTCGGGTTAGGCTACACCTTC.

The J gene is TRBJ1-6, the V gene TRBV19, with 7 bases that match TRBD1. Germline V gives CDR1 LNHDA, CDR2 SQIVND (reference sequence). The CDR3 is 17 residues long. J gave up 0 bases and V 4 bases, and 6 bases lay outside the gene matches. The CDR3 here is CASSTRDRSSYNSPLHF. CDR3 DNA sequence: TGTGCCAGTAGTACCCGGGACAGAAGCTCCTATAATTCACCCCTCCACTTT.

This clone was seen only a few times. The V and J genes are TRBV10-1 and TRBJ2-2; TRBD2 matches at 16 bases. CDR1 WNHNN and CDR2 SYGVQD come from the germline V gene (reference sequence). This CDR3 is 17 amino acids long. After removal of 6 bases from V and 3 bases from J, the junction contained 4 bases not matched to a gene. CDR3 protein: CASSGTSGGADTGELFF. CDR3 DNA: TGCGCCAGCAGCGGGACTAGCGGGGGGGCCGACACCGGGGAGCTGTTTTTT.

The rearrangement joins TRBV11-3 to TRBJ2-7; 8 bases line up with TRBD1. The CDR3 contains 14 residues. Trimming at V came to 4 bases and at J to 3 bases, leaving 5 bases not matched to a gene. Germline CDR1 SGHNT, CDR2 YENEEA. The CDR3 reads CASSSPGQVYEQYF. The DNA for the CDR3 is TGTGCCAGCAGCTCACCGGGACAGGTCTACGAGCAGTACTTC.

The gene calls are TRBV7-3 and TRBJ1-2; no firm D call. The CDR3 spans 19 residues. Germline V gene lookup returns CDR1 SGHTA and CDR2 FQGTGA. The ends were cut back, 1 base at V and 3 bases at J, with 24 bases in the middle. In DNA form, the CDR3 reads TGTGCCAGCAGCTTAAGTCCGGTGAAGGGAAGGCTCGGGGACTATGGCTACACCTTC. It specifies CASSLSPVKGRLGDYGYTF. The whole variable domain, filled in from reference TRBV7-3 and TRBJ1-2, reads GAGVSQTPSNKVTEKGKYVELRCDPISGHTALYWYRQSLGQGPEFLIYFQGTGAADDSGLPNDRFFAVRPEGSVSTLKIQRTERGDSAVYLCASSLSPVKGRLGDYGYTFGSGTRLTVV.

The gene calls are TRBV18 and TRBJ2-7; tentative D call: TRBD1 (5 bases). Per the germline V gene, CDR1 is KGHSH and CDR2 is LQKENI. The CDR3 consists of 13 residues. The ends were cut back, 6 bases at V and 3 bases at J, with 12 bases in the middle. CDR3 coding DNA: TGTGCCAGCTCCCTAAACAGGAACTACGAGCAGTACTTC. It is translated as CASSLNRNYEQYF.

The chain joins TRBV30 to TRBJ2-7; D may be TRBD2 (5 bases). The germline V gene has CDR1 GTSNPN and CDR2 SVGIG (reference sequence). V lost 3 bases, J lost 0 bases, and 12 bases lay in between. This CDR3 is built from 14 residues. The CDR3 sequence is CAWRPGLHSYEQYF. The CDR3 DNA reads TGTGCCTGGAGACCAGGACTGCACTCCTACGAGCAGTACTTC.

This clone has a single count. The genes are TRBV21-1 and TRBJ2-7; TRBD1 is the table's D call, not checked against the DNA. TRBV21-1 is annotated as a pseudogene. CDR3 length: 17 amino acids. DNA of the CDR3: TGTGCCAGCAGCCCCATCCCCAGGACAGGAAGCTCCTACGAGCAGTACTTC. Protein product: CASSPIPRTGSSYEQYF.

The gene calls are TRBV29-1 and TRBJ2-3; D gene ambiguous. Germline V CDR1 and CDR2: SQVTM, ANQGSEA. The CDR3 sequence is 12 residues long. Trimming took off 3 bases at V and 0 bases at J, with 4 bases between the two ends. The CDR3 coding sequence is TGCAGCGTTGACACTAGCACAGATACGCAGTATTTT. Protein: CSVDTSTDTQYF.

In the case of this clone: The junction differs from germline at one of its ends, possibly a read error. The sample contains more than one DNA sequence encoding this CDR3. The chain has TRBV5-1 and TRBJ2-7, with D possibly being TRBD1 (6 bases). From germline, CDR1 is SGHRS and CDR2 YFSETQ. This CDR3 region has 16 residues. The CDR3 protein is CASSLVVGANPYEQYF. The CDR3 region has the DNA TGCGCCAGCAGCTTGGTAGTGGGGGCTAACCCCTACGAGCAGTATTTC.